This TCR beta chain was recorded in a study of identical twins (dated by TCRdb to about 2016). Concerning the study at large: To test whether fetal clonotypes persist, this study deep-sequenced TCR alpha and beta repertoires from monozygotic twins, from unrelated adults of various ages, and from cord blood. To rule out contamination, the twin experiments were replicated at different times with different library preparation protocols.

Its CDR3 holds 13 amino acids, cysteine through phenylalanine. Only CDR3 DNA remains: 39 bases, in frame from the first base. V loses 10 bases of germline sequence and J loses 4 bases, and the interval between the two ends is 14 bases. Library construction relied on 5' RACE. Sequencer: Illumina HiSeq 2000. Template switching added a universal primer binding site, and the final cDNA carried a unique molecular identifier that allowed TCR cDNA molecules to be counted accurately. Specific primers in the conserved constant-segment region were used to synthesize first-strand cDNA for the TCR alpha and beta chains. To control for contamination, each cDNA library was double barcoded with a SMART-Mk sample barcode plus Illumina barcodes. Two successive PCR steps introduced TruSeq adapter sequences along with Illumina sample barcodes. TCR alpha and beta cDNA libraries were sequenced on the Illumina HiSeq platform with custom primers. The authors' analysis ran thus. MiGEC was used to process raw reads and extract unique molecular identifiers, and MiXCR was used to find CDR3 positions. Recombination models were inferred per individual with the repgenHMM and IGoR tools using an EM algorithm. The tcR package in R was used for shared clonotype analysis, with sharing normalized by the product of cloneset sizes. Out-of-frame nonproductive sequences were analyzed to study raw recombination free of thymic and clonal selection effects. TCRdb trimmed public reads at Q25 via fastp, called clones via MiXCR and kept in-frame beta chains. A single entry per CDR3 protein holds the most common genes and DNA from its merged rows. The V and J calls were determined by TCRdb, not by the authors. In this sample the table shows some 730,000 distinct CDR3 sequences, around a sixth of which occur a single time. About 12% of the sample is taken by the ten largest.

A word on this clonotype: No antigen is known for it. No per-base quality is available; no much larger clone lies one base away.

Every donor was a healthy Caucasian. Three pairs of female monozygotic twins, all aged about 18 to 30 years, were included in the twin cohort. Peripheral blood mononuclear cells were the source from which RNA for the TCR libraries was isolated. Broader findings and caveats from the paper: Abundant cord blood beta clonotypes had fewer insertions, young adult naive repertoires showed a similar but weaker trend, and memory repertoires showed no such trend. Because the same donors could not be followed over many years, conclusions were based on cross-sectional statistical analysis. Out-of-frame TCR alpha sharing in monozygotic twins was systematically underestimated by recombination models, whereas sharing between unrelated individuals was in agreement with the recombination models. In beta out-of-frame sequences, excess twin sharing was weaker, because having fewer shared sequences lowered the signal-to-noise ratio. Compared with coincidental sharing between unrelated individuals, out-of-frame TCR alpha sequences shared between twins showed an excess of sequences with low generation probability. Invariant T cells such as MAIT and iNKT could partly confound zero-insertion analyses, although diverse VJ usage argued against such confounding for most clonotypes.

The sample was also linked to a second study, of T cells expressing NK-cell markers. Per that second paper: About eight donors provided sorted CD3+CD56+NKG2C+, CD3+CD56+NKG2C- and CD3+CD56-NKG2C+ T-cell subsets, whose TCR beta-chain repertoires were profiled. Among the eight sequenced donors, only one was HCMV-seronegative, while the other seven were HCMV-seropositive. In several experiments an anti-gammadeltaTCR antibody was added to restrict sorting to alphabetaTCR-expressing T cells. In 5 to 7 donors, the dominant CD3+CD56+NKG2C+ clonotypes were found to rank among the top 10 CD8+ clonotypes and to make up about 1.0-7.5% of CD8+ T cells. Those dominant clonotypes were again the most abundant among CD3+CD56-NKG2C+ cells in a few donors, at about 28.3-65%. Whether the expanded NKG2C-expressing T cell clones were specific for HCMV antigens remained unclear. The eight sequenced donors were randomly selected healthy volunteers, three men and five women. To determine HCMV serostatus, a commercial ELISA kit was used to detect HCMV-specific IgG in serum. Bulk peripheral blood T-cell repertoires were additionally sequenced from unsorted PBMC for over 5 donors. MIGEC handled demultiplexing of the reads and grouping by UMI, while MiTCR was used to assemble and quantify clonotypes. To remove erroneous sequences, TCR cDNA sequences were retained only when supported by two or more reads. The tcR package was used for downstream repertoire analysis, and clonotypes were matched between fractions using CDR3 nucleotide sequence together with V segment. VDJmatch was used to annotate antigen specificity against VDJdb, with one amino acid substitution allowed in CDR3.

The sample consisted of PBMCs. The sequence joins TRBV12-3 or TRBV12-4 to TRBJ2-1, with TRBD2 perhaps the D gene, on 6 matching bases. The source of this sequence is a young woman in good health. The CDR3 protein: CATAGLQYNEQFF. The sequenced DNA: TGTGCCACCGCGGGACTCCAGTACAATGAGCAGTTCTTC.